Listed below are T cell receptor beta chains from one sample, sequenced in a study of blood T cell repertoires in COVID-19. Assay: immunoSEQ multiplex PCR; the TCRdb copy retains only in-frame clones and omits some. In the table there are just over 650,000 clones, around 89% of which are singletons. The sample was peripheral blood. These receptors were collected from a woman in her late teens or twenties with acute or convalescent COVID-19. Both conserved end residues are part of each CDR3. Each record gives: clone size, V gene, D gene, J gene, CDR3 protein, CDR3 DNA. The D gene is left open where the match is weak. The listing skips clone size in some rows; elsewhere it reads once, few, many or a size class.

-	TRBV2	-	TRBJ2-5	CASRPGTKETQYF	TGTGCCAGCAGGCCCGGGACAAAGGAGACCCAGTACTTC
-	TRBV7-3	TRBD1	TRBJ1-1	CASSRDRGGGAFF	TGTGCCAGCAGCCGAGACAGGGGTGGTGGAGCTTTCTTT
-	TRBV9	TRBD2	TRBJ2-3	CASSPYDWLAGEGDTQYF	TGTGCCAGCAGCCCTTACGACTGGCTAGCGGGGGAGGGAGATACGCAGTATTTT
-	TRBV6-5	-	TRBJ2-5	CASSPQRGETQYF	TGTGCCAGCAGTCCCCAACGGGGAGAGACCCAGTACTTC
few	TRBV7-9	-	TRBJ2-7	CASSFQTYEQYF	TGTGCCAGCAGCTTCCAGACCTACGAGCAGTACTTC
-	TRBV7-2	-	TRBJ2-7	CASSLARYEQYF	TGTGCCAGCAGCTTAGCGCGTTACGAGCAGTACTTC
-	TRBV6-6	-	TRBJ1-2	CASMRLYGYTF	TGTGCCAGCATGAGACTATATGGCTACACCTTC
-	TRBV5-1	-	TRBJ2-2	CASGYGTFTGELFF	TGCGCCAGCGGGTACGGGACATTCACCGGGGAGCTGTTTTTT
-	TRBV6-6	TRBD1	TRBJ1-2	CATTPGTGIGYGYTF	TGTGCCACAACCCCCGGGACAGGGATAGGCTATGGCTACACCTTC
-	TRBV12-3/TRBV12-4	TRBD1	TRBJ1-2	CASSLGQFYGYTF	TGTGCCAGCAGTCTGGGACAGTTCTATGGCTACACCTTC
-	TRBV5-1	-	TRBJ2-3	CASSSQGRIDTQYF	TGCGCCAGCAGCTCCCAGGGAAGGATTGATACGCAGTATTTT
-	TRBV28	-	TRBJ1-4	CASRSVEATNEKLFF	TGTGCCAGCAGGTCGGTGGAGGCAACTAATGAAAAACTGTTTTTT
-	TRBV9	TRBD2	TRBJ2-1	CASSPSAGVSYNEQFF	TGTGCCAGCAGCCCCTCGGCGGGGGTCTCCTACAATGAGCAGTTCTTC
-	TRBV7-2	-	TRBJ1-6	CASTVPNSPLHF	TGTGCCAGCACCGTCCCTAATTCACCCCTCCACTTT
-	TRBV25-1	-	TRBJ1-1	CASSTPGWGANTEAFF	TGTGCCAGCAGTACCCCCGGGTGGGGAGCGAACACTGAAGCTTTCTTT
-	TRBV5-5	-	TRBJ1-4	CASSLGDLGEKLFF	TGTGCCAGCAGCTTAGGGGATCTGGGTGAAAAACTGTTTTTT
-	TRBV4-2	TRBD2	TRBJ2-1	CASSRIGSGGPYNEQFF	TGTGCCAGCAGCCGGATTGGTAGCGGGGGGCCGTACAATGAGCAGTTCTTC
-	TRBV5-8	-	TRBJ1-4	CASSLYAGTGEKLFF	TGTGCCAGCAGCTTGTATGCGGGGACGGGGGAAAAACTGTTTTTT
-	TRBV6-4	TRBD2	TRBJ2-5	CASSPTSGGEETQYF	TGTGCCAGCAGCCCCACTAGCGGGGGGGAAGAGACCCAGTACTTC